A single TCR beta chain is shown here with its context. Its antigen is unknown. The source of the sample is a study of T cell repertoires in cytomegalovirus infection. About the research overall: CMV epitopes that were recently identified and HLA-C-restricted were used alongside well-studied HLA-B-restricted ones. An indication of both CMV infection and matching HLA type came from public TCR beta signatures. Overall study findings and caveats: Dominant in the ex vivo response were TCR beta clonotypes restricted by HLA-C and specific for CMV. Cumulative public TCR beta family frequency identified carriers of CMV plus the relevant HLA.

TCRdb used MiXCR to reprocess the reads, holding one entry per CDR3 protein. Here the sample spans about 890,000 distinct CDR3 sequences, approximately 30% being singletons. The V end lost 3 bases, the J end lost 8 bases, and 16 bases lay between the germline ends. This CDR3 comprises 14 residues. CDR1 MNHEY and CDR2 SVGEGT come from the germline V gene. The source is a human donor in good health (CMV status not recorded). Some clones in this sample may be carry-over from other donors' samples. Source: cultured CD8+ T cells from PBMCs, taken from culture after CMV antigen stimulation. This sequence joins TRBV6-2 or TRBV6-3 and TRBJ1-1; D is possibly TRBD1 (6 bases). The CDR3 here is CASSYWRTAEEAFF. The CDR3 region has the DNA TGTGCCAGCAGTTATTGGAGGACAGCTGAAGAAGCTTTCTTT.